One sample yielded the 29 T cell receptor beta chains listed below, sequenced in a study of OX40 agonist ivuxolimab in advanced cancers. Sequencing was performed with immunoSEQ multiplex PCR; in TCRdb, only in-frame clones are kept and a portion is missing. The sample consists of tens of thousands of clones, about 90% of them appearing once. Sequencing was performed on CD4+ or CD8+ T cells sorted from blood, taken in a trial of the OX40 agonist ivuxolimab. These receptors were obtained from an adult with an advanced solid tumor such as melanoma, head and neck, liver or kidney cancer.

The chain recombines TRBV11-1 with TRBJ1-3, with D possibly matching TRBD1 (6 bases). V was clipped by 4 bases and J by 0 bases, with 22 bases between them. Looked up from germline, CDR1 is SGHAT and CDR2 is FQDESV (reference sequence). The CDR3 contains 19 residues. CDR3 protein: CASSSPVRKGGYSGNTIYF. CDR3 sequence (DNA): TGTGCCAGCAGCTCACCTGTCCGGAAGGGGGGCTACTCTGGAAACACCATATATTTT.

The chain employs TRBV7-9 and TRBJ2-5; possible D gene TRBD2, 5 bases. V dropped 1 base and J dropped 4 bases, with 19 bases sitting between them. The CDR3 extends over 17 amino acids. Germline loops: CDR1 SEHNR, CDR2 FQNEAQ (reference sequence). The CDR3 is CASSLGLDRRLGETQYF. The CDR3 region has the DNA TGTGCCAGCAGCTTAGGACTGGATAGGAGGCTTGGAGAGACCCAGTACTTC.

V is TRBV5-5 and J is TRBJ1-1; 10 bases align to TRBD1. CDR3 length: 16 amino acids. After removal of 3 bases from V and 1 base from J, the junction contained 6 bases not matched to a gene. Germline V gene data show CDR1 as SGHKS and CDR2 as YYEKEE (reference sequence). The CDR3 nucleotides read TGTGCCAGCAGCTCGAGGACAGGGGGAGCGAACACTGAAGCTTTCTTT. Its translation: CASSSRTGGANTEAFF.

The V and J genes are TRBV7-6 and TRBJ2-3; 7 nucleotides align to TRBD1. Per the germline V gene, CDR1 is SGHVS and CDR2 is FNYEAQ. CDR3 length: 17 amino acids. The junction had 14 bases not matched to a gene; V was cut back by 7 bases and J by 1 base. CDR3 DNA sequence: TGTGCCAGCACCATTTCCCAGCGGACAGGAGGCACAGATACGCAGTATTTT. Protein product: CASTISQRTGGTDTQYF.

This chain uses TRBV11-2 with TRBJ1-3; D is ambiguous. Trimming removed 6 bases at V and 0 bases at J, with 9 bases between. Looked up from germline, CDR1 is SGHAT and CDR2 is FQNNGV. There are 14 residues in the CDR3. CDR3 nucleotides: TGTGCCAGCAGGAATTCTTACTCTGGAAACACCATATATTTT. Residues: CASRNSYSGNTIYF.

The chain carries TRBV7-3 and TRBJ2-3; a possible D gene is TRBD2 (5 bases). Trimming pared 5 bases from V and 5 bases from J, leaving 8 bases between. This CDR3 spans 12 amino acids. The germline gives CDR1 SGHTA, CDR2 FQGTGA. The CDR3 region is CASSPRGDTQYF. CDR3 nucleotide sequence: TGTGCCAGCAGCCCACGGGGAGATACGCAGTATTTT.

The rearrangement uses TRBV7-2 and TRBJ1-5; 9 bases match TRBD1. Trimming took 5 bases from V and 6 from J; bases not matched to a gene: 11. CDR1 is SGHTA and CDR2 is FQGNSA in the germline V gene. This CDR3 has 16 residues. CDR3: CASSPAGTGLSQPQHF. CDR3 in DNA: TGTGCCAGCAGCCCGGCCGGGACAGGGCTTAGTCAGCCCCAGCATTTT.

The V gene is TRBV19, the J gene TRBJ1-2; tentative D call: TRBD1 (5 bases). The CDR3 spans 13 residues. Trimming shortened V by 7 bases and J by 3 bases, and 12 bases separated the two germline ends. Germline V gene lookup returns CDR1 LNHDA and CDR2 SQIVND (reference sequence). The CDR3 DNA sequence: TGTGCCAGTAAGGCAGGGACTGACTATGGCTACACCTTC. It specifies CASKAGTDYGYTF.

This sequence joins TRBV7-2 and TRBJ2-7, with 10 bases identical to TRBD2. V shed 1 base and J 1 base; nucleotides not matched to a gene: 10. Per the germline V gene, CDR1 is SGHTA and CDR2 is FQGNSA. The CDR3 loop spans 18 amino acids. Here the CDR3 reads CASSLVRSGGVFSYEQYF. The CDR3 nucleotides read TGTGCCAGCAGCTTAGTCCGAAGCGGGGGGGTCTTTTCCTACGAGCAGTACTTC.

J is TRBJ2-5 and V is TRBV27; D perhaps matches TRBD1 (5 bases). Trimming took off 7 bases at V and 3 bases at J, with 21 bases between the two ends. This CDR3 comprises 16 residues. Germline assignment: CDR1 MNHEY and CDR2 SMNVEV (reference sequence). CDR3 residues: CASTSLRVGGEETQYF. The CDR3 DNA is TGTGCCAGCACCTCACTCAGGGTCGGTGGGGAAGAGACCCAGTACTTC.

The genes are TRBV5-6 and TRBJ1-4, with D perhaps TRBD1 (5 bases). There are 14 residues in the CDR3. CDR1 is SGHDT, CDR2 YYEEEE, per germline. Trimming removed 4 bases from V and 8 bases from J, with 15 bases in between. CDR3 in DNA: TGTGCCAGCAGCCCACTAACCGGGACGGAAAAACTGTTTTTT. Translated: CASSPLTGTEKLFF.

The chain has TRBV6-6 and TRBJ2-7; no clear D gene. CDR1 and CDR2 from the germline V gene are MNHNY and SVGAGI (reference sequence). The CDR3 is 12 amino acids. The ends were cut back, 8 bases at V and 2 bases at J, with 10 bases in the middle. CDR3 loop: CASGPGPYEQYF. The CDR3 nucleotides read TGTGCCAGCGGGCCAGGTCCCTACGAGCAGTACTTC.

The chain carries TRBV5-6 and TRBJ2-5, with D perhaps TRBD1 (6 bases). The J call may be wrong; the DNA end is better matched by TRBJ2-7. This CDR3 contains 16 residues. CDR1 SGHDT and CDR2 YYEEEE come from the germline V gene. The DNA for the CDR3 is TGTGCCAGCAGCTTGGACGGAATGGCCAGGGGCTACGAGCAGTACTTC. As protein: CASSLDGMARGYEQYF.

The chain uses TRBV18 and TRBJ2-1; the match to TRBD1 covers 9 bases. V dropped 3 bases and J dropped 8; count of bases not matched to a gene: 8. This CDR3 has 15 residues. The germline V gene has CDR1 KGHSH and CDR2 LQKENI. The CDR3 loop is CASSPLGQGGYEQFF. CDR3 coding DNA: TGTGCCAGCTCACCTTTGGGACAGGGTGGGTATGAGCAGTTCTTC.

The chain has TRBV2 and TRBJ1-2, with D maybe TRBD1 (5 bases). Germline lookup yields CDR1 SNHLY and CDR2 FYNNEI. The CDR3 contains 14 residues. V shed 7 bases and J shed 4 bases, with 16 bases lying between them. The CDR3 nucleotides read TGTGCCAGCAACCTGGGGCGGATGAGCTATGGCTACACCTTC. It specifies CASNLGRMSYGYTF. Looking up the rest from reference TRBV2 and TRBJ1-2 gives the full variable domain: EPEVTQTPSHQVTQMGQEVILRCVPISNHLYFYWYRQILGQKVEFLVSFYNNEISEKSEIFDDQFSVERPDGSNFTLKIRSTKLEDSAMYFCASNLGRMSYGYTFGSGTRLTVV.

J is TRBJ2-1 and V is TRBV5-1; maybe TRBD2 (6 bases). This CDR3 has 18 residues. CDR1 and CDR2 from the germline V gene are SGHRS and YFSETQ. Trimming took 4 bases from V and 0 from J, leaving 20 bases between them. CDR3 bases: TGCGCCAGCAGCCTTGAGTCCGGGGGAGCCAGCTCCTACAATGAGCAGTTCTTC. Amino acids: CASSLESGGASSYNEQFF.

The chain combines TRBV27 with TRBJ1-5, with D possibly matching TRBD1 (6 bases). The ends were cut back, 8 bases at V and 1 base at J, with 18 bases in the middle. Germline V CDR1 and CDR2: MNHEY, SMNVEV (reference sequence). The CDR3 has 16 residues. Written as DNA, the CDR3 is TGTGCCAGCCGCAGACAGCCCACAGGGAGCAATCAGCCCCAGCATTTT. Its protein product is CASRRQPTGSNQPQHF.

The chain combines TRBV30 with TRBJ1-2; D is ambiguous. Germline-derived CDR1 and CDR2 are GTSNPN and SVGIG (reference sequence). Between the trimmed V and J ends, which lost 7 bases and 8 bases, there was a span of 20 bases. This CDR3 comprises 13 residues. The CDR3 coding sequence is TGTGCCTTCTTTCGCATCCGGCCGTGGGGCTACACCTTC. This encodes CAFFRIRPWGYTF.

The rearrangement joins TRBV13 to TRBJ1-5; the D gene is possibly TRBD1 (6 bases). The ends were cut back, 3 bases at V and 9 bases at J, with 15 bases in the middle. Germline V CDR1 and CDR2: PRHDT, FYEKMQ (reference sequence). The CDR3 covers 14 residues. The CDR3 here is CASSLSRGAPPQHF. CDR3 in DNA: TGTGCCAGCAGCTTGTCGAGGGGGGCTCCGCCCCAGCATTTT.

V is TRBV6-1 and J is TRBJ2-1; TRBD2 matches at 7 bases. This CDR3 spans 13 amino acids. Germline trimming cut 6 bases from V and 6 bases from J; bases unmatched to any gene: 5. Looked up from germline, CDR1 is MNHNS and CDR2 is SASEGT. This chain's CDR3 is CASRGRLANEQFF. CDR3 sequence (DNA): TGTGCCAGCAGAGGCCGACTAGCCAATGAGCAGTTCTTC.

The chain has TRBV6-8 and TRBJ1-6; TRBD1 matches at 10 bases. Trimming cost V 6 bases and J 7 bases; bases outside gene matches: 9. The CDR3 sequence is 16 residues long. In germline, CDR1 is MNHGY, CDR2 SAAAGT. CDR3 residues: CASRPDRGPLNSPLHF. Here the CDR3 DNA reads TGTGCCAGCAGACCCGACAGGGGGCCATTGAATTCACCCCTCCACTTT.

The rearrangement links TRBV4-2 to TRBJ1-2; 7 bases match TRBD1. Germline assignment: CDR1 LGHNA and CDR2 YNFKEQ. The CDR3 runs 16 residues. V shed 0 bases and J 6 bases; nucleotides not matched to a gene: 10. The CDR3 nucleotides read TGTGCCAGCAGCCAAGATGCTGGGGTCAGGGGGGATGGCTACACCTTC. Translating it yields CASSQDAGVRGDGYTF.

DNA for the CDR3: TGTGCCAGCAGCTTAGGGGGACAGCTCACTGAAGCTTTCTTT. Its translation is CASSLGGQLTEAFF. This sequence joins TRBV11-1 and TRBJ1-1; 7 nucleotides agree with TRBD1. The germline V gene encodes CDR1 SGHAT and CDR2 FQDESV (reference sequence). Trimming took 1 base from V and 4 from J; bases not matched to a gene: 3. The CDR3 runs 14 residues. Full variable domain (missing parts from reference TRBV11-1 and TRBJ1-1): EAEVAQSPRYKITEKSQAVAFWCDPISGHATLYWYRQILGQGPELLVQFQDESVVDDSQLPKDRFSAERLKGVDSTLKIQPAELGDSAMYLCASSLGGQLTEAFFGQGTRLTVV.

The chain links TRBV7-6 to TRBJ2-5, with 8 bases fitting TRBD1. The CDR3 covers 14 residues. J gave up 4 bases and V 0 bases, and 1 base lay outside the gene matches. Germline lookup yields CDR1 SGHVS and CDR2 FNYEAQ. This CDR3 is CASSLAGTGETQYF. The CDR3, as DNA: TGTGCCAGCAGCTTAGCGGGGACAGGAGAGACCCAGTACTTC.

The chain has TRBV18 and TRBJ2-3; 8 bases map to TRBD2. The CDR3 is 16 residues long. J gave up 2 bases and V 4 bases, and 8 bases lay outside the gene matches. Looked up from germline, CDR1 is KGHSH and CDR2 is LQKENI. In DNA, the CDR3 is TGTGCCAGCTCACGTATCCGGGGGGGGGCCACAGATACGCAGTATTTT. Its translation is CASSRIRGGATDTQYF.

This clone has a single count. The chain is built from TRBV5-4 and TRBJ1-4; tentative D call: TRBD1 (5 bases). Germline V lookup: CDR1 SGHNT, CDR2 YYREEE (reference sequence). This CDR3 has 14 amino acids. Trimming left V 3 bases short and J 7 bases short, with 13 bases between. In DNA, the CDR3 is TGTGCCAGCAGCTGGGGCGGGGCGGGTGAAAAACTGTTTTTT. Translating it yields CASSWGGAGEKLFF.

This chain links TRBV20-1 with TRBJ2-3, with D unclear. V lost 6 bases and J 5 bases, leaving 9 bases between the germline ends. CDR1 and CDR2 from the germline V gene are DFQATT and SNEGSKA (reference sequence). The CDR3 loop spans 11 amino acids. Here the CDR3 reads CSAQSLDTQYF. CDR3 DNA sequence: TGCAGTGCGCAGTCCCTAGATACGCAGTATTTT.

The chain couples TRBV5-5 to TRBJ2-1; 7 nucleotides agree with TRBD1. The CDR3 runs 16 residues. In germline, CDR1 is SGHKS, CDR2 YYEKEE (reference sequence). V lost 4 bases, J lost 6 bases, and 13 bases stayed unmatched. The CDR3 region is CASSIIWTGGLNEQFF. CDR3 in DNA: TGTGCCAGCAGCATCATCTGGACAGGTGGCCTCAATGAGCAGTTCTTC.

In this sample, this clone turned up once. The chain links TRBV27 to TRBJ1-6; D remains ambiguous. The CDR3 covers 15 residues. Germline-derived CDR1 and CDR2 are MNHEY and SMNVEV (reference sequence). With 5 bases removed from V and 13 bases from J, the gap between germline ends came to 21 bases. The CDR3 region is CASSPRFVPGVPLHF. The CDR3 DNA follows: TGTGCCAGCAGTCCACGGTTCGTCCCCGGGGTCCCCCTCCACTTT.